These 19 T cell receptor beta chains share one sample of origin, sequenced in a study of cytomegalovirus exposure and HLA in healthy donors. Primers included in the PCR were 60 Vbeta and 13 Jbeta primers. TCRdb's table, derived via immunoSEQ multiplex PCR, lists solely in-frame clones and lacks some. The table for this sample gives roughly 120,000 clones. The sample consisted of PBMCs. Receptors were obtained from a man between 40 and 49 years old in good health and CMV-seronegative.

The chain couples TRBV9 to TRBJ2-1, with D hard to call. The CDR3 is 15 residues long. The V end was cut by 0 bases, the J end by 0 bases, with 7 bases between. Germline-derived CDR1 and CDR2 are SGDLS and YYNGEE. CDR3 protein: CASSVGASSYNEQFF. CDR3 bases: TGTGCCAGCAGCGTAGGAGCAAGCTCCTACAATGAGCAGTTCTTC.

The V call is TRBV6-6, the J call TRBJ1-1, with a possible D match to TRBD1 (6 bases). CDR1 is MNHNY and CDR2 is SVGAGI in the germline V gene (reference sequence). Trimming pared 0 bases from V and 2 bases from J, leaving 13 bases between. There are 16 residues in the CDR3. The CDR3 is CASSYSGARANTEAFF. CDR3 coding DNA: TGTGCCAGCAGTTACTCGGGGGCGCGGGCAAACACTGAAGCTTTCTTT.

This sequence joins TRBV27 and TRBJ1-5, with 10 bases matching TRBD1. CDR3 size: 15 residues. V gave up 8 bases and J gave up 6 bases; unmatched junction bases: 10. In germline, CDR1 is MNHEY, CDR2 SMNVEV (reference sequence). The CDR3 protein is CASRSTGGAAQPQHF. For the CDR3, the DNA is TGTGCCAGCCGATCGACAGGGGGCGCGGCTCAGCCCCAGCATTTT.

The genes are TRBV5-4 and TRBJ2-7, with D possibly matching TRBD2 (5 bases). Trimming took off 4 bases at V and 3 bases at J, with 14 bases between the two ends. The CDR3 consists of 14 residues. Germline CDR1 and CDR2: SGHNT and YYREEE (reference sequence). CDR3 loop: CASSPKGENYEQYF. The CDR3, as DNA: TGTGCCAGCAGCCCGAAGGGAGAAAACTACGAGCAGTACTTC.

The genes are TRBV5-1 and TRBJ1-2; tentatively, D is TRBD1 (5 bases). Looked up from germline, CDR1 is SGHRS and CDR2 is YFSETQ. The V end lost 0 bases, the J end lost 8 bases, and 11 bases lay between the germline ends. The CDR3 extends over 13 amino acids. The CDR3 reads CASSLAGRSGYTF. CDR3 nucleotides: TGCGCCAGCAGCTTGGCAGGGCGCAGCGGCTACACCTTC.

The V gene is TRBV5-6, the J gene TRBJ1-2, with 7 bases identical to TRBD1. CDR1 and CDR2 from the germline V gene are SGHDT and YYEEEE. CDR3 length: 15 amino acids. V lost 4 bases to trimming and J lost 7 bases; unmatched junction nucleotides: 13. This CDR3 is CASSREDRVWCGYTF. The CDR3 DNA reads TGTGCCAGCAGCCGAGAAGACAGGGTTTGGTGTGGCTACACCTTC. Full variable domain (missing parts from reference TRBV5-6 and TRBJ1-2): DAGVTQSPTHLIKTRGQQVTLRCSPKSGHDTVSWYQQALGQGPQFIFQYYEEEERQRGNFPDRFSGHQFPNYSSELNVNALLLGDSALYLCASSREDRVWCGYTFGSGTRLTVV.

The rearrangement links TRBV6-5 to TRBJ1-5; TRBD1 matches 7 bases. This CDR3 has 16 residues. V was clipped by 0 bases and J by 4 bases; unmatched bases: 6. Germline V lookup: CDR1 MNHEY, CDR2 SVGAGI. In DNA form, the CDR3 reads TGTGCCAGCAGTTACTCGACAGGGTTCCCAAATCAGCCCCAGCATTTT. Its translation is CASSYSTGFPNQPQHF.

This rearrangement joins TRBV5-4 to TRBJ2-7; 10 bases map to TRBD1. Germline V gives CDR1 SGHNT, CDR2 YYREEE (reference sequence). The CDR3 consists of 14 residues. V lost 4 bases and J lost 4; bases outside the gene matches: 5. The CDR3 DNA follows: TGTGCCAGCAGCACCGACAGGGGGCGTTACGAGCAGTACTTC. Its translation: CASSTDRGRYEQYF.

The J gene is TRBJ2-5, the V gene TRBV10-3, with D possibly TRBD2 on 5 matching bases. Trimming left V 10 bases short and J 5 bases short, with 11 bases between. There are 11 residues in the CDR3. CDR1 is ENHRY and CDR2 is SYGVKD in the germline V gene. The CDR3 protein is CATRSGETQYF. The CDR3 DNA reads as TGTGCCACCCGGTCGGGGGAGACCCAGTACTTC.

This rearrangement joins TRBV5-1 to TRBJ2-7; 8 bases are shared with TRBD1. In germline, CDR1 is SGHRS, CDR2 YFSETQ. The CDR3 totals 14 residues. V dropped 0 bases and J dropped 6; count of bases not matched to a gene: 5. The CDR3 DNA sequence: TGCGCCAGCAGCTTGGGCCTGACAGGGGTCGAGCAGTACTTC. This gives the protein CASSLGLTGVEQYF.

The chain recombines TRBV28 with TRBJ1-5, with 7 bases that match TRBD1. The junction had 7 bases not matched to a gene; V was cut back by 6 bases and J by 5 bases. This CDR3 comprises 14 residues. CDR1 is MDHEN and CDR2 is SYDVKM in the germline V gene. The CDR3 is CASRSTGAYQPQHF. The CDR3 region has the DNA TGTGCCAGCAGAAGTACAGGGGCTTATCAGCCCCAGCATTTT.

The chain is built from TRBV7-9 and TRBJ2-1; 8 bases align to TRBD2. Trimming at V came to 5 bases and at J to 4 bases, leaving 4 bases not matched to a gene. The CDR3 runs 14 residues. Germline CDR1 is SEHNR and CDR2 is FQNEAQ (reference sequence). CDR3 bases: TGTGCCAGCAGCCGGACTAGCAGATACAATGAGCAGTTCTTC. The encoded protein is CASSRTSRYNEQFF.

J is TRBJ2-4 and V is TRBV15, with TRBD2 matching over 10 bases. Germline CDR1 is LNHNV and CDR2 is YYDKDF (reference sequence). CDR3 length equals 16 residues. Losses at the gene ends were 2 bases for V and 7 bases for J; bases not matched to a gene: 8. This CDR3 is CATSRRAGGRWNIQYF. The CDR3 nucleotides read TGTGCCACCAGCAGAAGAGCGGGAGGGCGATGGAACATTCAGTACTTC.

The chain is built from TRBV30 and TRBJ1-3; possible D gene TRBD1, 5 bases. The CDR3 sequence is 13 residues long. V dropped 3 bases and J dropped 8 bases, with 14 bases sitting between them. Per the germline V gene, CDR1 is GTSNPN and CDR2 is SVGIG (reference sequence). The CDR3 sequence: CAWSGGGRDTIYF. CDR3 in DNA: TGTGCCTGGAGCGGGGGGGGTAGGGACACCATATATTTT.

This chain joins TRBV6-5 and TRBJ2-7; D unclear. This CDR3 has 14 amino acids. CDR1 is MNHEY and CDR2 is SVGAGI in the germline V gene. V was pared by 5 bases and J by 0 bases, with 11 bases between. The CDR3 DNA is TGTGCCAGCAGTCTAGAGTGGAGCTCCTACGAGCAGTACTTC. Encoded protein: CASSLEWSSYEQYF.

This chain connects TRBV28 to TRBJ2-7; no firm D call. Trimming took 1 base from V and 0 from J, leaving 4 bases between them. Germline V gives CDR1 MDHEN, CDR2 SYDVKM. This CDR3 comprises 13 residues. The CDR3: CASSLSSSYEQYF. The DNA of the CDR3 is TGTGCCAGCAGTTTATCCAGCTCCTACGAGCAGTACTTC.

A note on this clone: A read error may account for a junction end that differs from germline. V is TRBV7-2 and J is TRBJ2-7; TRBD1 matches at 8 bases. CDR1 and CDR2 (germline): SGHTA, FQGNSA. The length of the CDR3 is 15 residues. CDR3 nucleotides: TGTGCCAGCAGCTTAGAAACAGGGGGGCCCTACGAGCGGTACTTC. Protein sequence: CASSLETGGPYERYF.

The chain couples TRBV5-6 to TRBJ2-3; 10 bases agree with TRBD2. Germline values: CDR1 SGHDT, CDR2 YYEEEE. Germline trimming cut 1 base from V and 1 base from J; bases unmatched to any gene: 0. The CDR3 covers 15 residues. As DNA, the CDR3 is TGTGCCAGCAGCTTGCTAGCGGGAGGCACAGATACGCAGTATTTT. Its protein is CASSLLAGGTDTQYF. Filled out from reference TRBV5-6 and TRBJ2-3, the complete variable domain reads DAGVTQSPTHLIKTRGQQVTLRCSPKSGHDTVSWYQQALGQGPQFIFQYYEEEERQRGNFPDRFSGHQFPNYSSELNVNALLLGDSALYLCASSLLAGGTDTQYFGPGTRLTVL.

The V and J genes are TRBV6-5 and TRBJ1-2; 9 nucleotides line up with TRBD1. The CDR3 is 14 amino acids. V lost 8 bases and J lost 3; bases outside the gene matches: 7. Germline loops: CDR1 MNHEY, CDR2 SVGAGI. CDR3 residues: CASARQGVDYGYTF. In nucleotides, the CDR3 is TGTGCCAGCGCACGACAGGGGGTGGACTATGGCTACACCTTC.